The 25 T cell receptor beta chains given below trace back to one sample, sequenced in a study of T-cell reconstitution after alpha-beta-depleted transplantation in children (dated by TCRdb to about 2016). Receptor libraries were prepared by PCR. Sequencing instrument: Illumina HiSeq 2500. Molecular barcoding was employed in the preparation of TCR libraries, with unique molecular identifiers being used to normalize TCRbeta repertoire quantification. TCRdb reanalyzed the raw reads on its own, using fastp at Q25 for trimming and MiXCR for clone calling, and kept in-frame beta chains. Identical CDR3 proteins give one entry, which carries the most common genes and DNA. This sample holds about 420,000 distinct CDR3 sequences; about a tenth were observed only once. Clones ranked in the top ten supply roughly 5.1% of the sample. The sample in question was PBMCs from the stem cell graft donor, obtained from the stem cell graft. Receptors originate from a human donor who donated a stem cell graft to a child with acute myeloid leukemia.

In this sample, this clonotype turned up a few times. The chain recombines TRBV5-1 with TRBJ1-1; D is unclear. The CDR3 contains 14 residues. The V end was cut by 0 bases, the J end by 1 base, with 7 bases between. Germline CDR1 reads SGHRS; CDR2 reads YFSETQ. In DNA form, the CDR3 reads TGCGCCAGCAGCTTGGAACTAGGGAACACTGAAGCTTTCTTT. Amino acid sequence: CASSLELGNTEAFF. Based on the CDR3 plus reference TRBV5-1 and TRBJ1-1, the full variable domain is KAGVTQTPRYLIKTRGQQVTLSCSPISGHRSVSWYQQTPGQGLQFLFEYFSETQRNKGNFPGRFSGRQFSNSRSEMNVSTLELGDSALYLCASSLELGNTEAFFGQGTRLTVV.

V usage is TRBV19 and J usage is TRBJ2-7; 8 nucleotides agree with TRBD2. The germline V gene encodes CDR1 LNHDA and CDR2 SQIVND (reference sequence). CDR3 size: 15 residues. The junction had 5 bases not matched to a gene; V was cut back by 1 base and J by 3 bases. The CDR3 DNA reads TGTGCCAGTAGTATAGGAACGGGAGGGCGCTACGAGCAGTACTTC. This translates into CASSIGTGGRYEQYF.

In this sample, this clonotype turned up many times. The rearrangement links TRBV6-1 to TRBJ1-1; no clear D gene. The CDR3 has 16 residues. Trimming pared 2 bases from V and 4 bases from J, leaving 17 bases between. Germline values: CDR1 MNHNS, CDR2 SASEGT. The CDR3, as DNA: TGTGCCAGCAGTGAACTTAGCGGGTCAGTCCTCACTGAAGCTTTCTTT. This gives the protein CASSELSGSVLTEAFF.

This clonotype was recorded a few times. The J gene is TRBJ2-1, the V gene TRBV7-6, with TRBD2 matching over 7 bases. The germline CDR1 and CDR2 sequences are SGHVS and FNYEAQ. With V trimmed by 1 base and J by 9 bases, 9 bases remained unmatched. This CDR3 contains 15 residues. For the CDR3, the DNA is TGTGCCAGCAGCTTAGGGGGGGGAGGGCCTACTGAGCAGTTCTTC. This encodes CASSLGGGGPTEQFF.

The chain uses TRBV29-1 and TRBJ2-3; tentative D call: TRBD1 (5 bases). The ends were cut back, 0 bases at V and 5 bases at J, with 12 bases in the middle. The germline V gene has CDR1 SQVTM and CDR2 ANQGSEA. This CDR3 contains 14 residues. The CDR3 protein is CSVEDGAGLDTQYF. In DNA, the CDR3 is TGCAGCGTTGAAGATGGGGCAGGGTTAGATACGCAGTATTTT.

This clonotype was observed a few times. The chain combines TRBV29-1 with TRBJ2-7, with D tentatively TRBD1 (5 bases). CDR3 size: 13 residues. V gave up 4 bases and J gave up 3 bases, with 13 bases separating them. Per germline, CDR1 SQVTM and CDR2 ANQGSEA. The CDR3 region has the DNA TGCAGCGTTGTGGCCAGCCAGGGCTACGAGCAGTACTTC. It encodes CSVVASQGYEQYF.

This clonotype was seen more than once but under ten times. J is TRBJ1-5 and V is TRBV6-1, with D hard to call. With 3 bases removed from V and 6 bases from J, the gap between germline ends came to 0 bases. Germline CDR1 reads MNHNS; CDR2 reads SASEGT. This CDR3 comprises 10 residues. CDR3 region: CASSDQPQHF. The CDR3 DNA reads TGTGCCAGCAGTGATCAGCCCCAGCATTTT.

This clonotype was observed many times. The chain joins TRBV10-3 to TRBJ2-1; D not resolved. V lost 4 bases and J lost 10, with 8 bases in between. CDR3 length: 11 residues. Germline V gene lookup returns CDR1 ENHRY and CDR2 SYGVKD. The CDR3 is CAISVRAEQFF. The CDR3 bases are TGTGCCATCAGTGTAAGGGCGGAGCAGTTCTTC.

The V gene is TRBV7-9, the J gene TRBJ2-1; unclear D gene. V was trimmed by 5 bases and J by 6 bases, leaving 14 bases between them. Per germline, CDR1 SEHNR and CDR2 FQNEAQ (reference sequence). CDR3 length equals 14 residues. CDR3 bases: TGTGCCAGCAGCACTGAGGTCTGGGGCAATGAGCAGTTCTTC. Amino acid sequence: CASSTEVWGNEQFF.

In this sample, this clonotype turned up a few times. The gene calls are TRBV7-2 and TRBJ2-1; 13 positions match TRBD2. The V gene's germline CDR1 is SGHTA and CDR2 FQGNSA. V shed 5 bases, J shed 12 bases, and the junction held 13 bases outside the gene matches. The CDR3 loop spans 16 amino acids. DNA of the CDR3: TGTGCCAGCAGCGGGACGACTAGCGGGGGGACAAAGGGGCAGTTCTTC. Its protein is CASSGTTSGGTKGQFF.

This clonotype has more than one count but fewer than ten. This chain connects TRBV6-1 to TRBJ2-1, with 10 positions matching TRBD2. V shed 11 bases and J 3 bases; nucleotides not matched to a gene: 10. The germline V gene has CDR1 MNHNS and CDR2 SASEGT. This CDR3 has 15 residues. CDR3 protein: CAGGGTSGVYNEQFF. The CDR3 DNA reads TGTGCCGGGGGGGGAACTAGCGGGGTCTACAATGAGCAGTTCTTC.

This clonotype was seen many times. Written as DNA, the CDR3 is TGTGCCAGCGTGGGACAGGGCAATCAGCCCCAGCATTTT. Amino acid sequence: CASVGQGNQPQHF. The chain couples TRBV12-3 or TRBV12-4 to TRBJ1-5; 8 bases are a match to TRBD1. The CDR3 is 13 residues long. With V trimmed by 8 bases and J by 2 bases, 2 bases remained unmatched.

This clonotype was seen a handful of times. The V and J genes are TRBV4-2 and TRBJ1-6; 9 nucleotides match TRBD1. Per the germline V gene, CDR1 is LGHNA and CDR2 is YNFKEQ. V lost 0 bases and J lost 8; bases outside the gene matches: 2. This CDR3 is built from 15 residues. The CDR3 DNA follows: TGTGCCAGCAGCCAAGAAGGGGACAGGGATTCACCCCTCCACTTT. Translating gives CASSQEGDRDSPLHF.

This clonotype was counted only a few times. This CDR3 reads CASSLVAGLSYNEQFF. Here the CDR3 DNA reads TGCGCCAGCAGCTTGGTGGCGGGCCTCTCCTACAATGAGCAGTTCTTC. The chain joins TRBV5-1 to TRBJ2-1; D is perhaps TRBD2 (5 bases). The CDR3 sequence is 16 residues long. Germline V lookup: CDR1 SGHRS, CDR2 YFSETQ. V shed 0 bases and J shed 0 bases, with 10 bases lying between them.

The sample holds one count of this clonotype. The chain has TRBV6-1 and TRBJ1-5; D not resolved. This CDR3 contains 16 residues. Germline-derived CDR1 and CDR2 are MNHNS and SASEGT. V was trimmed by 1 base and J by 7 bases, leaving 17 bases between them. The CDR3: CASSEELGSLRQPQHF. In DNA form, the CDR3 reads TGTGCCAGCAGTGAAGAGCTGGGCAGCCTCAGGCAGCCCCAGCATTTT.

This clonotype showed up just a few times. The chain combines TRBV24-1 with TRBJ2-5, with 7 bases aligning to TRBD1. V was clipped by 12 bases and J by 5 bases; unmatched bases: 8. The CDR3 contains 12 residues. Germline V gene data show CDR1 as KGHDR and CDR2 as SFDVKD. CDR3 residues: CAADRDGETQYF. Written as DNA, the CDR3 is TGTGCCGCCGACAGGGACGGGGAGACCCAGTACTTC.

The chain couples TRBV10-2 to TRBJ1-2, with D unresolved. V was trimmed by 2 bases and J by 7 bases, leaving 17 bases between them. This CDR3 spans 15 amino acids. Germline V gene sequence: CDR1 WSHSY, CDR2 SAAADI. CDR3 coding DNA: TGCGCCAGCAGTGAGACCGGATGGCCGAAATCTGGCTACACCTTC. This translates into CASSETGWPKSGYTF.

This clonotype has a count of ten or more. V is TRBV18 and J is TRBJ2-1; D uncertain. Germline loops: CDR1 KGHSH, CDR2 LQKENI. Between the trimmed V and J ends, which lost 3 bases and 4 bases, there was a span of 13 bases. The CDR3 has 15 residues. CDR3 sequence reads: CASSPPANGYNEQFF. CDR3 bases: TGTGCCAGCTCACCGCCGGCGAACGGATACAATGAGCAGTTCTTC.

This CDR3 is CARTSWDRKYF. The DNA of the CDR3 is TGTGCCAGGACTTCGTGGGACAGGAAGTACTTC. V is TRBV19 and J is TRBJ2-4, with 8 bases aligning to TRBD1. J was trimmed by 14 bases and V by 9 bases; bases with no gene match: 9. CDR3 length equals 11 residues. CDR1 is LNHDA and CDR2 is SQIVND in the germline V gene (reference sequence).

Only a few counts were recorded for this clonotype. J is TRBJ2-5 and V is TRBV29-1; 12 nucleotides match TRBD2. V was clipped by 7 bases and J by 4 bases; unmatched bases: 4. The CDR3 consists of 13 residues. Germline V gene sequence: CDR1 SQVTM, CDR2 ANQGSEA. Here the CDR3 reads CSAATSGRETQYF. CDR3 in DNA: TGCAGCGCCGCGACTAGCGGGAGAGAGACCCAGTACTTC.

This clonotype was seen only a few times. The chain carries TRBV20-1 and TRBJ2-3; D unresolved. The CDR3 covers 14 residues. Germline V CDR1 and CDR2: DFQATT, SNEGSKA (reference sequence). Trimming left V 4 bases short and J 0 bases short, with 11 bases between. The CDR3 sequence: CSANLGFSTDTQYF. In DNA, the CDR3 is TGCAGTGCTAACTTGGGGTTTAGCACAGATACGCAGTATTTT.

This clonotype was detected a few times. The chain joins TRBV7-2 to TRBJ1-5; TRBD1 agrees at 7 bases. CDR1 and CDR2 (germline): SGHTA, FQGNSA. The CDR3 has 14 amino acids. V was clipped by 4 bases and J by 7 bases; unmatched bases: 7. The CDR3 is CASSSHRGEQPQHF. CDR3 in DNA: TGTGCCAGCAGCTCTCACAGGGGAGAGCAGCCCCAGCATTTT.

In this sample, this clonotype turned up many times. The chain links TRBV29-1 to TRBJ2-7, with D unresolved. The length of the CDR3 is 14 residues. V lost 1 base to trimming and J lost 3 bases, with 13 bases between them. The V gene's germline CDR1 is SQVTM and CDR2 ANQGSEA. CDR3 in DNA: TGCAGCGTTGAAGTATTCGGCCTTTTCTACGAGCAGTACGTC. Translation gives CSVEVFGLFYEQYV.

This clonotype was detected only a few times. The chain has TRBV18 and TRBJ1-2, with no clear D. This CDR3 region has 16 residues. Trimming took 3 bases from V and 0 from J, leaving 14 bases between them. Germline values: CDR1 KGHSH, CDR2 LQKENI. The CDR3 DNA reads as TGTGCCAGCTCACCGTCGGGGTGGCAGGCTAACTATGGCTACACCTTC. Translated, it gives CASSPSGWQANYGYTF.

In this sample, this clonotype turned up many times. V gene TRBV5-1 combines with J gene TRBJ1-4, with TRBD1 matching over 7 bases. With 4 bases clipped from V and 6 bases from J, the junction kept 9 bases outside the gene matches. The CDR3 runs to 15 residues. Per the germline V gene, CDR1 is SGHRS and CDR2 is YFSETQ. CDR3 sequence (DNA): TGCGCCAGCAGCCCCGGGACAGCCCTGGATGAAAAACTGTTTTTT. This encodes CASSPGTALDEKLFF.